This TCR beta chain derives from a study of CD8 T cells in ankylosing spondylitis (dated by TCRdb to the late 2010s). Study-wide context: The study profiled T cell receptor beta repertoires in healthy donors and ankylosing spondylitis patients to find disease-linked TCR variants. The whole study cohort included roughly 110 healthy donors and about two dozen ankylosing spondylitis patients. Peripheral blood samples were taken, and synovial fluid was additionally collected from ankylosing spondylitis patients.

Overall study results and their limits: Some of the motif variants had been reported before in the synovial fluid and blood of reactive arthritis patients, a finding that suggests common disease-initiation mechanisms. According to the report, matched synovial fluid samples from ankylosing spondylitis patients were significantly enriched for the disease-linked clones. A CD8+ phenotype was shown by the disease-linked clones, which were found at relatively low frequencies in peripheral blood. Blood from ankylosing spondylitis patients appeared to be characterized by a TCR beta motif composed of eight highly homologous amino acid variants.

Sequencing instrument: Illumina HiSeq 2500. Quantitative 5'-RACE with molecular barcodes was used to prepare TCR beta libraries. The paper's processing steps were these. To identify disease-linked TCR variants, a new computational method was used, one built on a probabilistic model of VDJ rearrangement. TCRdb redid the processing of the public reads, applying fastp at Q25 and MiXCR, and retained in-frame beta chains. Identical CDR3 protein sequences are pooled into one entry, listed with their most common genes and DNA. The V and J calls and clone size are TCRdb's, not the authors'. Within this sample are 350,000 to 450,000 distinct CDR3 sequences, with 20% to 25% of them counted one time only. The ten most abundant clones make up 13% of the sample. This clonotype was observed a handful of times. There is no known antigen for this receptor. Base quality data are lacking; no much larger clone is found one base away.

Trimming at the junction amounts to 6 bases on V and 7 bases on J, and the germline ends lie 12 bases apart. Taken from the germline V gene (reference sequence), the CDR1 and CDR2 loops are SEHNR and FQNEAQ. Including the terminal cysteine and phenylalanine, the CDR3 comprises 13 residues. Left in the record is the CDR3 DNA by itself, 39 bases read in frame from the first base. Here the chain combines TRBV7-9 and TRBJ2-2; the best D guess is TRBD1, with 6 bases matching. This TCR was sampled from a male donor with ankylosing spondylitis or in good health (not recorded which). Sequenced: blood, either unsorted or a sorted T cell fraction (not recorded which). The DNA sequence reads TGTGCCAGCAGACCAACAGGGATCGGGGAGCTGTTTTTT. Its amino acids are CASRPTGIGELFF.